These 14 T cell receptor beta chains were sequenced from one sample in a study of siplizumab effects on memory and regulatory T cells. Only in-frame clones appear in the TCRdb table, and some are missing; sequencing was by immunoSEQ multiplex PCR. The sample lists approximately 120,000 clones, 90% to 95% occurring once. The sequenced material came from non-Treg CD4+ T cells sorted from blood. The receptors were gathered from a human donor in good health.

The J gene is TRBJ2-2, the V gene TRBV11-1; possibly TRBD2 for D (6 bases). The length of the CDR3 is 14 residues. Trimming left V 0 bases short and J 5 bases short, with 7 bases between. Germline CDR1 SGHAT, CDR2 FQDESV (reference sequence). CDR3: CASSLARGTGELFF. The CDR3 nucleotides read TGTGCCAGCAGCTTAGCGCGGGGTACCGGGGAGCTGTTTTTT.

This clone appeared once. DNA of the CDR3: TGTGCCAGCAGAGGGGACAGGGGGATGACCGGGGAGCTGTTTTTT. Translation: CASRGDRGMTGELFF. This sequence joins TRBV7-3 and TRBJ2-2; 11 bases are a match to TRBD1. V trimming: 6 bases; J trimming: 5 bases; junction bases outside the gene matches: 5. The CDR3 is 15 residues long. Looked up from germline, CDR1 is SGHTA and CDR2 is FQGTGA.

V and J are TRBV11-2 and TRBJ1-2; D is unclear. This CDR3 is 15 amino acids long. Trimming left V 4 bases short and J 0 bases short, with 12 bases between. CDR1 and CDR2 from the germline V gene are SGHAT and FQNNGV. CDR3 in amino acids: CASSSGRNTNYGYTF. The CDR3 bases are TGTGCCAGCAGCTCCGGGCGAAATACTAACTATGGCTACACCTTC.

The V gene is TRBV2, the J gene TRBJ1-5, with a possible D match to TRBD1 (6 bases). V gave up 7 bases and J gave up 0 bases, with 10 bases separating them. The CDR3 runs 14 residues. The germline V gene has CDR1 SNHLY and CDR2 FYNNEI. The CDR3 region is CASTQGNSNQPQHF. Here the CDR3 DNA reads TGTGCCAGCACCCAGGGGAATAGCAATCAGCCCCAGCATTTT.

The chain uses TRBV15 and TRBJ1-2, with unresolved D. Germline-derived CDR1 and CDR2 are LNHNV and YYDKDF (reference sequence). The CDR3 contains 18 residues. Trimming pared 3 bases from V and 4 bases from J, leaving 24 bases between. The CDR3 coding sequence is TGTGCCACCAGCAGCGGCGGTGGCAGAGCCCCGTTGAGCTATGGCTACACCTTC. This encodes CATSSGGGRAPLSYGYTF.

The V gene is TRBV6-6, the J gene TRBJ2-7, with 7 positions matching TRBD1. With 5 bases clipped from V and 3 bases from J, the junction kept 7 bases outside the gene matches. Germline values: CDR1 MNHNY, CDR2 SVGAGI (reference sequence). The length of the CDR3 is 14 residues. As DNA, the CDR3 is TGTGCCAGCAGTCGTAGCCGGGACAGCTACGAGCAGTACTTC. This gives the protein CASSRSRDSYEQYF.

V is TRBV5-6 and J is TRBJ2-7, with TRBD1 as a possible D gene (7 bases). There are 14 residues in the CDR3. CDR1 is SGHDT, CDR2 YYEEEE, per germline. Deletions cut 4 bases from V and 6 bases from J, with 17 bases between. Here the CDR3 DNA reads TGTGCCAGCAGCCCACCGCCAGGGGGGCGCGAGCAGTACTTC. Translating gives CASSPPPGGREQYF.

This clone has only one observation. The chain has TRBV19 and TRBJ2-3, with D unresolved. In germline, CDR1 is LNHDA, CDR2 SQIVND (reference sequence). This CDR3 comprises 12 residues. V lost 5 bases and J lost 5, with 8 bases in between. CDR3 in amino acids: CASSLGRDTQYF. The DNA for the CDR3 is TGTGCCAGTAGTCTAGGTAGAGATACGCAGTATTTT.

The chain recombines TRBV5-1 with TRBJ1-1; 9 bases line up with TRBD1. The V gene's germline CDR1 is SGHRS and CDR2 YFSETQ. V was clipped by 4 bases and J by 5 bases; unmatched bases: 6. The CDR3 spans 14 residues. The CDR3 coding sequence is TGCGCCAGCAGCCCCGGGACAGGGTGGACTGAAGCTTTCTTT. Translation gives CASSPGTGWTEAFF.

The chain is built from TRBV9 and TRBJ2-3; D call uncertain. Germline CDR1 SGDLS, CDR2 YYNGEE. There are 13 residues in the CDR3. V shed 4 bases and J shed 6 bases, with 12 bases lying between them. The CDR3 nucleotides are TGTGCCAGCAGCCCCGGCCCCTTGGATACGCAGTATTTT. Protein: CASSPGPLDTQYF. The whole variable domain, filled in from reference TRBV9 and TRBJ2-3, reads DSGVTQTPKHLITATGQRVTLRCSPRSGDLSVYWYQQSLDQGLQFLIQYYNGEERAKGNILERFSAQQFPDLHSELNLSSLELGDSALYFCASSPGPLDTQYFGPGTRLTVL.

The chain joins TRBV5-6 to TRBJ1-3; unclear D gene. The V end lost 2 bases, the J end lost 2 bases, and 20 bases lay between the germline ends. The CDR3 extends over 18 amino acids. CDR1 and CDR2 (germline): SGHDT, YYEEEE. Here the CDR3 DNA reads TGTGCCAGCAGCTTTGAGAGTAACAGCAGACTACCTGGAAACACCATATATTTT. Amino acid sequence: CASSFESNSRLPGNTIYF.

This rearrangement joins TRBV7-9 to TRBJ1-6; D is perhaps TRBD1 (6 bases). Trimming shortened V by 1 base and J by 1 base, and 14 bases separated the two germline ends. Per the germline V gene, CDR1 is SEHNR and CDR2 is FQNEAQ (reference sequence). The length of the CDR3 is 18 residues. The CDR3 loop reads CASSLERGGASYNSPLHF. CDR3 DNA sequence: TGTGCCAGCAGCTTAGAAAGAGGGGGGGCGTCCTATAATTCACCCCTCCACTTT.

V gene TRBV7-7 combines with J gene TRBJ2-7, with D perhaps TRBD1 or TRBD2 (5 bases each). Trimming cost V 1 base and J 2 bases, with 12 bases left between them. The CDR3 sequence is 15 residues long. Germline values: CDR1 SSHAT, CDR2 FNYEAQ (reference sequence). CDR3 nucleotides: TGTGCCAGCAGCTTAGACGGGACGGGGACCTACGAGCAGTACTTC. Its protein product is CASSLDGTGTYEQYF.

The V gene is TRBV7-9, the J gene TRBJ1-3; D might be TRBD1 (6 bases). CDR1 is SEHNR and CDR2 is FQNEAQ in the germline V gene (reference sequence). This CDR3 has 16 residues. Trimming left V 5 bases short and J 7 bases short, with 21 bases between. CDR3 loop: CASSAPSGGLMNTIYF. The CDR3 DNA reads as TGTGCCAGCAGCGCCCCCAGTGGGGGGCTTATGAACACCATATATTTT.